The rows below give T cell receptor beta chains drawn from one sample of a study of CD8+ T cells in alopecia areata. Using immunoSEQ multiplex PCR, the repertoire was profiled, and TCRdb retains in-frame clones only, with some absent. The sample has roughly 60,000 clones, 44% seen once. The specimen was NKG2D-low CD8+ T cells sorted from blood. All receptors come from a human donor with alopecia areata. Each CDR3 is given with its conserved first and last residue. Fields, in order: D gene, clone size, V gene, J gene, CDR3 protein, CDR3 DNA. D genes are given only for firm matches. Size values are once, few and many counts, or a class for expanded clones, and some rows have none.

>.|.|TRBV30|TRBJ2-3
CAWRPQSTDTQYF
TGTGCCTGGAGGCCTCAAAGCACAGATACGCAGTATTTT
>.|few|TRBV5-6|TRBJ2-5
CASSWGQGRGETQYF
TGTGCCAGCAGCTGGGGGCAGGGAAGGGGAGAGACCCAGTACTTC
>TRBD1|.|TRBV29-1|TRBJ2-7
CSVDAGTGYVAEQYF
TGCAGCGTTGACGCCGGGACAGGGTACGTCGCCGAGCAGTACTTC
>.|few|TRBV5-6|TRBJ2-1
CASSFGSNEQFF
TGTGCCAGCAGCTTCGGGAGCAATGAGCAGTTCTTC
>.|.|TRBV5-6|TRBJ1-1
CASSFLAGNTEAFF
TGTGCCAGCAGCTTCTTGGCGGGGAACACTGAAGCTTTCTTT
>.|.|TRBV4-1|TRBJ1-2
CASSLGSFYGYTF
TGCGCCAGCAGCCTGGGCAGCTTCTATGGCTACACCTTC
>.|.|TRBV27|TRBJ2-7
CASSSGGLYEQYF
TGTGCCAGCAGCTCGGGTGGACTCTACGAGCAGTACTTC
>TRBD2|few|TRBV7-3|TRBJ2-3
CASSPNLFGGTQYF
TGTGCCAGCAGCCCCAACCTTTTCGGGGGGACGCAGTATTTT
>.|few|TRBV27|TRBJ2-2
CASSLAPNTGELFF
TGTGCCAGCAGCCTGGCACCCAACACCGGGGAGCTGTTTTTT
>TRBD1|few|TRBV10-3|TRBJ2-2
CAISAEGQDTGELFF
TGTGCCATCAGTGCGGAGGGACAGGACACCGGGGAGCTGTTTTTT
>.|.|TRBV5-6|TRBJ2-5
CASSLAPVLGQRETQYF
TGTGCCAGCAGCTTGGCCCCCGTTTTGGGCCAGAGGGAGACCCAGTACTTC
>.|.|TRBV2|TRBJ2-7
CASGYEADYEQYF
TGTGCCAGCGGGTACGAAGCTGACTACGAGCAGTACTTC
>TRBD2|.|TRBV2|TRBJ2-1
CASSDLLTSASSYNEQFF
TGTGCCAGCAGTGACTTACTGACTAGCGCGAGCTCCTACAATGAGCAGTTCTTC
>TRBD2|few|TRBV28|TRBJ2-1
CASRTSGSQTWWNEQFF
TGTGCCAGTCGGACTAGCGGGAGCCAGACCTGGTGGAATGAGCAGTTCTTC
>TRBD2|.|TRBV7-9|TRBJ2-3
CASSSTSGILDTQYF
TGTGCCAGCAGCTCGACTAGCGGGATTCTGGATACGCAGTATTTT
>.|.|TRBV29-1|TRBJ1-4
CSVDDSSNEKLFF
TGCAGCGTTGACGACAGTTCCAATGAAAAACTGTTTTTT
>TRBD1|few|TRBV19|TRBJ1-2
CASTSRRDRANHNYGYTF
TGTGCCAGTACCTCCCGCCGGGACAGGGCAAACCATAACTATGGCTACACCTTC
>.|.|TRBV5-1|TRBJ1-1
CASSWDRLEAFF
TGCGCCAGCAGTTGGGACCGCCTTGAAGCTTTCTTT
>.|.|TRBV27|TRBJ1-4
CASSSDRDGKLFF
TGTGCCAGCAGCTCGGACCGGGATGGAAAACTGTTTTTT
>.|few|TRBV7-9|TRBJ2-7
CASSSGTFGYEQYF
TGTGCCAGCAGCTCCGGGACTTTCGGATACGAGCAGTACTTC
>TRBD2|once|TRBV7-3|TRBJ2-7
CASSITSGSYEQYF
TGTGCCAGCAGCATAACTAGCGGGAGCTACGAGCAGTACTTC
>TRBD1|.|TRBV27|TRBJ1-1
CASSLSGTALYTEAFF
TGTGCCAGCAGTTTATCCGGGACAGCTCTTTACACTGAAGCTTTCTTT
>TRBD1|few|TRBV13|TRBJ2-1
CASNHRDSSYNEQFF
TGTGCCAGCAACCACCGGGACAGCTCCTACAATGAGCAGTTCTTC
>.|.|TRBV27|TRBJ2-7
CASSRLRQFSSYEQYF
TGTGCCAGCAGTCGCCTACGACAGTTTAGCTCCTACGAGCAGTACTTC
>.|.|TRBV7-9|TRBJ1-2
CASSPQSRRGDGYTF
TGTGCCAGCAGCCCTCAAAGCCGTCGAGGGGATGGCTACACCTTC
>.|.|TRBV6-5|TRBJ1-1
CASSFGRGGTEAFF
TGTGCCAGCAGTTTTGGGAGGGGTGGCACTGAAGCTTTCTTT
>.|few|TRBV5-1|TRBJ1-1
CASSPEEGWRYTEAFF
TGCGCCAGCAGCCCTGAGGAAGGTTGGAGGTACACTGAAGCTTTCTTT
>TRBD2|few|TRBV29-1|TRBJ2-1
CSVEGLAGVWNNEQFF
TGCAGCGTTGAGGGCCTAGCGGGAGTTTGGAACAATGAGCAGTTCTTC
>.|.|TRBV15|TRBJ1-2
CATSRGGNSDGYTF
TGTGCCACCAGCAGAGGCGGGAATTCGGATGGCTACACCTTC
>.|.|TRBV7-9|TRBJ2-2
CASSSSVSGELFF
TGTGCCAGCAGCAGCTCTGTATCCGGGGAGCTGTTTTTT
>.|.|TRBV4-3|TRBJ2-3
CASSQGGDTQYF
TGCGCCAGCAGCCAAGGAGGGGATACGCAGTATTTT
>.|.|TRBV4-3|TRBJ2-7
CASSPKRFSYEQYF
TGCGCCAGCAGCCCGAAACGGTTCTCCTACGAGCAGTACTTC
>.|few|TRBV28|TRBJ2-1
CASSLEALPTYNEQFF
TGTGCCAGCAGTTTAGAAGCCCTCCCTACCTACAATGAGCAGTTCTTC
>TRBD2|.|TRBV5-6|TRBJ2-5
CASSTGLAGDEWAQYF
TGTGCCAGCAGCACGGGACTAGCGGGGGACGAGTGGGCCCAGTACTTC
>TRBD2|.|TRBV27|TRBJ2-7
CASSLGTSGRVEQYF
TGTGCCAGCAGTCTCGGGACTAGCGGGAGGGTCGAGCAGTACTTC
>.|.|TRBV9|TRBJ2-5
CASSAGQKETQYF
TGTGCCAGCAGCGCGGGACAAAAAGAGACCCAGTACTTC
>.|.|TRBV27|TRBJ2-1
CASSLLAPYNEQFF
TGTGCCAGCAGTTTACTAGCTCCTTACAATGAGCAGTTCTTC
>.|few|TRBV7-9|TRBJ2-7
CASSPDLSYEQYF
TGTGCCAGCAGCCCGGACTTGTCCTACGAGCAGTACTTC
>.|.|TRBV13|TRBJ2-7
CASSQGASYEQYF
TGTGCCAGCAGCCAAGGGGCCTCCTACGAGCAGTACTTC
>TRBD1|few|TRBV29-1|TRBJ2-7
CSVEGTAYEQYF
TGCAGCGTTGAGGGGACAGCCTACGAGCAGTACTTC
>TRBD2|.|TRBV5-1|TRBJ2-7
CASSWVGLAGDWPEQYF
TGCGCCAGCAGCTGGGTGGGACTAGCGGGAGACTGGCCCGAGCAGTACTTC
>.|.|TRBV9|TRBJ2-3
CASSPHAGDTDTQYF
TGTGCCAGCAGCCCACACGCCGGTGACACAGATACGCAGTATTTT
>.|.|TRBV29-1|TRBJ2-7
CSVEGGTYEQYF
TGCAGCGTTGAAGGGGGGACCTACGAGCAGTACTTC
>.|.|TRBV2|TRBJ2-7
CASSAGTASNEQYF
TGTGCCAGCAGTGCCGGGACCGCTAGCAACGAGCAGTACTTC